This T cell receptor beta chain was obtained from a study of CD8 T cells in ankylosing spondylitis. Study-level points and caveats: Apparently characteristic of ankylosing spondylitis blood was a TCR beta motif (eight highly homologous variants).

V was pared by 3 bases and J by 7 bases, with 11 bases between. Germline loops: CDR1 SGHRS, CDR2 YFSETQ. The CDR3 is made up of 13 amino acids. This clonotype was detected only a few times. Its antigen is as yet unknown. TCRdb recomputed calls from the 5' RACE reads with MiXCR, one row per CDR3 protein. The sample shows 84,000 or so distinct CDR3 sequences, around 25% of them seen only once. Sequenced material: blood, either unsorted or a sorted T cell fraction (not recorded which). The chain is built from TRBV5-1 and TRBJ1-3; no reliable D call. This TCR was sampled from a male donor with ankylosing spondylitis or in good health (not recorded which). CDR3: CASSSDVGNTIYF. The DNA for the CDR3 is TGCGCCAGCAGCTCGGACGTTGGGAACACCATATATTTT.